This TCR beta chain came from a study of T cell responses to AZD1222 COVID-19 vaccine. V lost 1 base, J lost 6 bases, and 13 bases lay in between. This CDR3 region has 15 residues. Per the germline V gene, CDR1 is SEHNR and CDR2 is FQNEAQ (reference sequence). The protocol was immunoSEQ multiplex PCR, while the TCRdb copy is restricted to in-frame clones and leaves out a portion. This table holds about 100,000 clones, 80% to 90% found once. This specimen consisted of peripheral blood, obtained on day 0 of MenACWY control vaccination. This receptor was taken from an adult in good health. The chain links TRBV7-9 to TRBJ2-1; D is undetermined. This chain's CDR3 is CASSLDRVKRNEQFF. CDR3 DNA: TGTGCCAGCAGCTTAGACAGAGTAAAACGCAATGAGCAGTTCTTC.